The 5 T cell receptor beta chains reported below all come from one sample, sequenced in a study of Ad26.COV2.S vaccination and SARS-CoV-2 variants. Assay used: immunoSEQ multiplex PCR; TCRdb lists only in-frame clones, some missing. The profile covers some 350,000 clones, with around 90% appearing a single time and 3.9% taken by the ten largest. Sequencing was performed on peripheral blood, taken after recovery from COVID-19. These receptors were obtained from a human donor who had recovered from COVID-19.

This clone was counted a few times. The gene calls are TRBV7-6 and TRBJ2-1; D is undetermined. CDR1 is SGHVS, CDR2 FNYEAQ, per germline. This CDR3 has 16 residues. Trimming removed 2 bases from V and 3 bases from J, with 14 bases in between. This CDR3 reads CASSLRLSGYYNEQFF. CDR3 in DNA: TGTGCCAGCAGCTTAAGGCTCTCCGGATACTACAATGAGCAGTTCTTC.

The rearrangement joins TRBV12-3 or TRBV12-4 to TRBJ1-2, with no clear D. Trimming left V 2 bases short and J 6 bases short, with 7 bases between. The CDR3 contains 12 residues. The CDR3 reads CASSLWQNGYTF. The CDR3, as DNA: TGTGCCAGCAGTTTATGGCAGAATGGCTACACCTTC.

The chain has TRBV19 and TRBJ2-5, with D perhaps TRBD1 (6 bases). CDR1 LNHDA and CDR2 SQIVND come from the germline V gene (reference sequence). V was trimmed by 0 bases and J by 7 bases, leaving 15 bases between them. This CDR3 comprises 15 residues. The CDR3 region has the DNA TGTGCCAGTAGTATAGATCGTACAGGGACGGGGACCCAGTACTTC. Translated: CASSIDRTGTGTQYF.

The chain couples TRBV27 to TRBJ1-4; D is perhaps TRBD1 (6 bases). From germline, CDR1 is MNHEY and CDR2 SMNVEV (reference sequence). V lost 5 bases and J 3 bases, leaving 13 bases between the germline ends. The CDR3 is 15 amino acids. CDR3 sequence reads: CASSPQGRPNEKLFF. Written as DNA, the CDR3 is TGTGCCAGCAGTCCGCAGGGGAGACCTAATGAAAAACTGTTTTTT.

CDR3 amino acids: CASSFRGDGYTF. CDR3 in DNA: TGTGCCAGCAGCTTCCGGGGAGATGGCTACACCTTC. The genes are TRBV7-8 and TRBJ1-2; D is ambiguous. Per the germline V gene, CDR1 is SGHVS and CDR2 is FQNEAQ. V gave up 3 bases and J gave up 6 bases, with 8 bases separating them. This CDR3 is 12 amino acids long.